The 12 T cell receptor beta chains below come from one sample, sequenced in a study of CD4 T cells in relation to SARS-CoV-2 and coronaviruses. Assay: immunoSEQ multiplex PCR; the TCRdb copy retains only in-frame clones and omits some. The sample carries around 62,000 clones, about 95% recorded once. The unexposed donors gave CD4+ T cells in about 2011-2019, prior to COVID-19. Material: naive CD4+ T cells from PBMCs. Indicated subset: naive CD4+ T cells isolated by negative enrichment. The receptors originated from a human donor in good health.

This chain joins TRBV27 and TRBJ2-2, with D maybe TRBD2 (5 bases). The germline CDR1 and CDR2 sequences are MNHEY and SMNVEV (reference sequence). The CDR3 extends over 16 amino acids. The V gene lost 4 bases and the J gene lost 3 bases, with 15 bases spanning the gap. CDR3 loop: CASSSLGRPDTGELFF. The CDR3 nucleotides read TGTGCCAGCAGTTCGTTAGGGAGACCCGACACCGGGGAGCTGTTTTTT.

CDR3 in amino acids: CASSSTGTGSYEQYF. In nucleotides, the CDR3 is TGTGCCAGCAGTTCGACCGGGACAGGGTCCTACGAGCAGTACTTC. The V and J genes are TRBV27 and TRBJ2-7, with 9 bases identical to TRBD1. The CDR3 extends over 15 amino acids. Per germline, CDR1 MNHEY and CDR2 SMNVEV (reference sequence). The V gene end was trimmed by 4 bases and the J gene end by 1 base; junction bases not matched to a gene: 5.

The chain recombines TRBV5-4 with TRBJ2-1; the D is unclear. V gave up 3 bases and J gave up 8 bases, with 6 bases separating them. CDR3 length equals 11 residues. Germline V lookup: CDR1 SGHNT, CDR2 YYREEE (reference sequence). In DNA, the CDR3 is TGTGCCAGCAGCTCCGGGTATGAGCAGTTCTTC. It yields the protein CASSSGYEQFF.

The gene calls are TRBV28 and TRBJ2-6; 7 bases match TRBD1. The CDR3 loop spans 17 amino acids. Losses at the gene ends were 8 bases for V and 4 bases for J; bases not matched to a gene: 14. The germline gives CDR1 MDHEN, CDR2 SYDVKM. CDR3 residues: CASSLLPGGHGANVLTF. The CDR3 nucleotides are TGTGCCAGCTCCCTCTTGCCAGGGGGACACGGGGCCAACGTCCTGACTTTC.

This clone has a handful of counts. V is TRBV10-1 and J is TRBJ2-2; D is possibly TRBD2 (5 bases). The CDR3 has 13 residues. V lost 8 bases, J lost 2 bases, and 9 bases lay in between. Germline V CDR1 and CDR2: WNHNN, SYGVQD (reference sequence). CDR3 region: CASGGRNTGELFF. The CDR3 region has the DNA TGCGCCAGCGGTGGGAGAAACACCGGGGAGCTGTTTTTT.

The chain carries TRBV7-9 and TRBJ2-3, with a possible D match to TRBD1 (6 bases). V was clipped by 2 bases and J by 5 bases, with 8 bases between them. CDR3 length equals 13 residues. CDR1 is SEHNR and CDR2 is FQNEAQ in the germline V gene (reference sequence). CDR3 sequence reads: CASSLTGLDTQYF. The CDR3 DNA reads as TGTGCCAGCAGCTTAACAGGGTTAGATACGCAGTATTTT. Full variable domain (rest looked up from reference TRBV7-9 and TRBJ2-3): DTGVSQNPRHKITKRGQNVTFRCDPISEHNRLYWYRQTLGQGPEFLTYFQNEAQLEKSRLLSDRFSAERPKGSFSTLEIQRTEQGDSAMYLCASSLTGLDTQYFGPGTRLTVL.

The chain combines TRBV11-2 with TRBJ1-2; D gene uncertain. The CDR3 consists of 15 residues. CDR1 and CDR2 (germline): SGHAT, FQNNGV. The V end was cut by 4 bases, the J end by 4 bases, with 16 bases between. CDR3 amino acids: CASSSLIGVAYGYTF. In DNA form, the CDR3 reads TGTGCCAGCAGCTCCCTTATCGGGGTTGCCTATGGCTACACCTTC.

The CDR3 region has the DNA TGTGCCTCCCTCGGGCGGGAGCTTAGAAATGAGCAGTTCTTC. Translation gives CASLGRELRNEQFF. V usage is TRBV2 and J usage is TRBJ2-1; 7 nucleotides align to TRBD2. In germline, CDR1 is SNHLY, CDR2 FYNNEI. The ends lost 11 bases at V and 7 bases at J; junction bases unmatched: 14. The CDR3 consists of 14 residues.

The V gene is TRBV6-6, the J gene TRBJ2-1; D might be TRBD2 (5 bases). This CDR3 is 16 amino acids long. V was clipped by 5 bases and J by 2 bases, with 16 bases between them. The germline V gene encodes CDR1 MNHNY and CDR2 SVGAGI (reference sequence). The CDR3 sequence: CASSPAASSTYNEQFF. In DNA form, the CDR3 reads TGTGCCAGCAGTCCGGCGGCTAGCAGCACCTACAATGAGCAGTTCTTC.

J is TRBJ2-1 and V is TRBV19; 15 nucleotides line up with TRBD2. CDR1 is LNHDA and CDR2 is SQIVND in the germline V gene (reference sequence). With V trimmed by 6 bases and J by 4 bases, 7 bases remained unmatched. The CDR3 is made up of 17 amino acids. CDR3 protein: CASSPPGTSGRYNEQFF. CDR3 coding DNA: TGTGCCAGTAGCCCTCCAGGGACTAGCGGGAGGTACAATGAGCAGTTCTTC.

The rearrangement links TRBV6-5 to TRBJ2-7, with TRBD2 matching 12 bases. The J segment lost 6 bases and the V segment lost 6 bases, leaving 6 bases of the junction unmatched. CDR1 is MNHEY and CDR2 is SVGAGI in the germline V gene. The CDR3 is 14 residues long. In DNA form, the CDR3 reads TGTGCCAGCAGCTCTAGCGGGAGGGCCCGCGAGCAGTACTTC. It specifies CASSSSGRAREQYF.

The chain uses TRBV27 and TRBJ2-3; possible D gene TRBD2, 5 bases. This CDR3 spans 15 amino acids. Germline loops: CDR1 MNHEY, CDR2 SMNVEV (reference sequence). The ends were cut back, 6 bases at V and 0 bases at J, with 13 bases in the middle. In DNA, the CDR3 is TGTGCCAGCAGCCTGTTTGGACTCAGCACAGATACGCAGTATTTT. It translates to CASSLFGLSTDTQYF.